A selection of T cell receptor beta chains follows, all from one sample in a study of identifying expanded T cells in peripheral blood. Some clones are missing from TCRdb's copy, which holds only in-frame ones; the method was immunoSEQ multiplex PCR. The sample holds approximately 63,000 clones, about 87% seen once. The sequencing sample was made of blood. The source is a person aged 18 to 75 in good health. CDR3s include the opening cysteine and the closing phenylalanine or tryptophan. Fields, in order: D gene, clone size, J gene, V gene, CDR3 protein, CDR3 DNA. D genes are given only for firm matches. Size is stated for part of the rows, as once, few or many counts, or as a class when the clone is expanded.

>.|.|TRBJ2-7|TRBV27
CASSVGQSSYEQYF
TGTGCCAGCAGTGTAGGACAAAGCTCCTACGAGCAGTACTTC
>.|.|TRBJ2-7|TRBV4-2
CASSSPPGHSYEQYF
TGTGCCAGCAGCTCCCCCCCGGGACACTCCTACGAGCAGTACTTC
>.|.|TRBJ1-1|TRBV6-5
CASSWGENTEAFF
TGTGCCAGCAGTTGGGGGGAGAACACTGAAGCTTTCTTT
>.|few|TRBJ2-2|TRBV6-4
CASSDRNTGELFF
TGTGCCAGCAGTGACAGGAACACCGGGGAGCTGTTTTTT
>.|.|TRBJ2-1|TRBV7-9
CASSPLGNYNEQFF
TGTGCCAGCAGCCCGTTGGGAAACTACAATGAGCAGTTCTTC
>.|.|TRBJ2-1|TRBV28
CASSLRSYNEQFF
TGTGCCAGCAGTTTAAGGAGTTACAATGAGCAGTTCTTC
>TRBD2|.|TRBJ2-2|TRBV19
CASSMTGGPTGELFF
TGTGCCAGTAGTATGACGGGGGGGCCCACCGGGGAGCTGTTTTTT
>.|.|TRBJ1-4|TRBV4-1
CASSQDRWQMNEKLFF
TGCGCCAGCAGCCAAGATCGTTGGCAAATGAATGAAAAACTGTTTTTT
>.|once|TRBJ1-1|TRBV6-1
CASNRISNTEAFF
TGTGCCAGCAACAGGATTTCGAACACTGAAGCTTTCTTT
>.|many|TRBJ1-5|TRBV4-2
CASSQLEGDGSQPQHF
TGTGCCAGCAGCCAATTGGAGGGGGACGGGAGTCAGCCCCAGCATTTT
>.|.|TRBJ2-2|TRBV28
CASNPVPGELFF
TGTGCCAGCAACCCCGTCCCTGGGGAGCTGTTTTTT
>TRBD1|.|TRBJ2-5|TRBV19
CASSPGTGGWETQYF
TGTGCCAGTAGTCCCGGGACAGGGGGCTGGGAGACCCAGTACTTC
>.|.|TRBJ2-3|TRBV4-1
CASSQDGGGTDTQYF
TGCGCCAGCAGCCAAGACGGAGGGGGGACAGATACGCAGTATTTT
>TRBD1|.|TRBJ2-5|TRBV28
CASSIRDSQETQYF
TGTGCCAGCAGTATCCGGGACAGTCAAGAGACCCAGTACTTC
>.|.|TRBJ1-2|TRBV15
CATSTWGGMGGYTF
TGTGCCACCAGCACCTGGGGGGGAATGGGCGGCTACACCTTC
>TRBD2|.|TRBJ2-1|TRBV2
CASSTLAGRYNEQFF
TGTGCCAGCAGTACATTAGCGGGGAGGTACAATGAGCAGTTCTTC
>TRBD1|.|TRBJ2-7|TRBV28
CASGGGQGYSYEQYF
TGTGCCAGCGGGGGGGGACAGGGATACTCCTACGAGCAGTACTTC
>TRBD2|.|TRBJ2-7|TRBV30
CAWSVRLAGVGKSYEQYF
TGTGCCTGGAGTGTACGTCTAGCGGGGGTTGGGAAGTCCTACGAGCAGTACTTC
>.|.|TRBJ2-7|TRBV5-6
CASSLIGAGVILEQYF
TGTGCCAGCAGCCTCATTGGGGCAGGGGTGATTTTGGAGCAGTACTTC
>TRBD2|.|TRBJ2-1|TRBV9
CASSVAWTSGSGEQFF
TGTGCCAGCAGCGTAGCTTGGACTAGCGGGAGCGGTGAGCAGTTCTTC
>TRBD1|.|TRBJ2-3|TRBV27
CASSQGQGIDTQYF
TGTGCCAGCAGCCAGGGACAGGGGATAGATACGCAGTATTTT
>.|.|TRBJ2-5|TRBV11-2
CASSFPGKETQYF
TGTGCCAGCAGCTTCCCGGGGAAAGAGACCCAGTACTTC
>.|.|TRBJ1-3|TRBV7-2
CASSRDSSSGNTIYF
TGTGCCAGCAGCCGCGACTCCTCCAGTGGAAACACCATATATTTT
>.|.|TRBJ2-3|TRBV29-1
CSVEGFADTQYF
TGCAGCGTTGAAGGGTTCGCAGATACGCAGTATTTT
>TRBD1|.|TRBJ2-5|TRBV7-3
CASSRGQGETQYF
TGTGCCAGCAGCCGCGGACAGGGGGAGACCCAGTACTTC
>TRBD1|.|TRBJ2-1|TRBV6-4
CASSTTGTGGNEQFF
TGTGCCAGCAGTACTACCGGGACAGGGGGCAATGAGCAGTTCTTC
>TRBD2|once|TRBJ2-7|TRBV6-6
CASSYETSGYEQYF
TGTGCCAGCAGTTATGAGACTAGCGGCTACGAGCAGTACTTC
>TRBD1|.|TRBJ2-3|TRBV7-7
CASSRGTGGPDTQYF
TGTGCCAGCAGCCGTGGGACAGGGGGCCCAGATACGCAGTATTTT
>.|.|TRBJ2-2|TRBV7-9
CASSFVPGTAWGTGELFF
TGTGCCAGCAGCTTCGTCCCCGGGACCGCCTGGGGCACCGGGGAGCTGTTTTTT
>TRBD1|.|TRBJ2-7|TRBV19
CASGDRGAYEQYF
TGTGCCAGTGGGGACAGAGGGGCTTACGAGCAGTACTTC
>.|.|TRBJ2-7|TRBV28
CASSNSGTPYEQYF
TGTGCCAGCAGCAACTCCGGGACACCCTACGAGCAGTACTTC
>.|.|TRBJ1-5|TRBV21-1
CASRTGGGNQPQHF
TGTGCCAGCAGAACAGGGGGCGGCAATCAGCCCCAGCATTTT
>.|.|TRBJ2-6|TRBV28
CASRPRGANVLTF
TGTGCCAGCAGACCGCGGGGGGCCAACGTCCTGACTTTC
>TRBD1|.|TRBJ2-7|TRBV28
CASSSDRGRNEQYF
TGTGCCAGCAGTAGCGACAGGGGGCGGAACGAGCAGTACTTC
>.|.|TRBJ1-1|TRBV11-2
CASSLGTTSTAEAFF
TGTGCCAGCAGCTTAGGAACGACGTCAACGGCGGAGGCTTTCTTT
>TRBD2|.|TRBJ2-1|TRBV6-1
CASSEVAGSYNEQFF
TGTGCCAGCAGTGAGGTAGCGGGATCCTACAATGAGCAGTTCTTC
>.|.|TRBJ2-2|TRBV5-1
CASSLGSGELFF
TGCGCCAGCAGCTTGGGATCCGGGGAGCTGTTTTTT
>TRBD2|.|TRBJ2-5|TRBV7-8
CASSSYLGGGAQETQYF
TGTGCCAGCAGCTCTTATTTAGGCGGGGGGGCCCAAGAGACCCAGTACTTC
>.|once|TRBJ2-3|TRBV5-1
CASSLEDTQYF
TGCGCCAGCAGCCTGGAAGATACGCAGTATTTT
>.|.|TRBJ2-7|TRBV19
CAAYYEQYF
TGTGCCGCTTACTACGAGCAGTACTTC
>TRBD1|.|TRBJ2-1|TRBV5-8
CASSLEGQGGNEQFF
TGTGCCAGCAGCTTGGAGGGACAGGGCGGAAATGAGCAGTTCTTC
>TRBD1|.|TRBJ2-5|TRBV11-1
CASSHLQGQETQYF
TGTGCCAGCAGCCACTTACAGGGGCAAGAGACCCAGTACTTC
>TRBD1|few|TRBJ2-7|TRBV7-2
CASSSRQGPYEQYF
TGTGCCAGCAGCTCACGACAGGGTCCCTACGAGCAGTACTTC
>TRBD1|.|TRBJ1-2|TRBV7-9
CASSPLPAGTDYGYTF
TGTGCCAGCAGCCCTTTACCGGCCGGGACAGATTATGGCTACACCTTC
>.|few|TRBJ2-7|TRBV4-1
CASSPRTETYEQYF
TGCGCCAGCAGCCCGAGGACGGAGACCTACGAGCAGTACTTC
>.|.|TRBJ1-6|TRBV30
CAWSGQGRYNSPLHF
TGTGCCTGGAGTGGACAAGGGCGCTATAATTCACCCCTCCACTTT
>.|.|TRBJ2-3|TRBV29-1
CSARTGTDTQYF
TGCAGCGCCCGGACAGGCACAGATACGCAGTATTTT
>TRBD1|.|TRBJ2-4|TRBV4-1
CASSQPGQGLAKNIQYF
TGCGCCAGCAGCCAACCAGGACAGGGGCTAGCCAAAAACATTCAGTACTTC
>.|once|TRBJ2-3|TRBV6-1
CASLEGGGGDTQYF
TGTGCCAGCCTCGAAGGGGGCGGGGGAGATACGCAGTATTTT
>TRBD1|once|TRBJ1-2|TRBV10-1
CASSADRAGGYTF
TGCGCCAGCAGTGCGGACAGGGCGGGGGGCTACACCTTC
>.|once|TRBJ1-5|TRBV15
CATSSASTAGNQPQHF
TGTGCCACCAGCAGCGCATCGACAGCAGGGAATCAGCCCCAGCATTTT
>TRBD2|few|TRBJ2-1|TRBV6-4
CASSDSPGGSNEQFF
TGTGCCAGCAGTGACTCGCCGGGAGGGAGCAATGAGCAGTTCTTC
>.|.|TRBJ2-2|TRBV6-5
CASSSAPPSNTGELFF
TGTGCCAGCAGTTCCGCCCCCCCGTCGAACACCGGGGAGCTGTTTTTT